A selection of T cell receptor beta chains follows, all from one sample in a study of blood T cells in healthy people across ages. TCRdb re-called the 5' RACE reads through MiXCR, storing one row per CDR3 protein. The profile covers more than 600,000 distinct CDR3 sequences, with 25% appearing a single time and 9.4% taken by the ten largest. This sample also belongs to another study, concerning T cells of mothers and their children.

Sequencing was performed on blood. The receptors shown here come from a boy younger than 18 in good health. Each CDR3 is given with its conserved first and last residue. Fields, in order: clone size, V gene, J gene, CDR3 protein. The size of a clone is reported for some rows only, either as once, few or many, or as a class for expanded clones.

>.|TRBV12-3/TRBV12-4|TRBJ2-7
CASRVRQGAGEQYF
>.|TRBV7-3|TRBJ2-5
CASSLNGRAQETQYF
>.|TRBV7-2|TRBJ2-7
CASSNQGSFFKQYF
>.|TRBV7-7|TRBJ2-2
CAGSARGTGELFF
>few|TRBV7-2|TRBJ2-5
CASSPSGKTGTQYF
>many|TRBV6-1|TRBJ2-5
CASSEMRETQYF
>few|TRBV20-1|TRBJ2-2
CSAQGLAGDNTGELFF
>few|TRBV10-3|TRBJ2-7
CAISESDSNYEQYF
>few|TRBV29-1|TRBJ2-5
CSVVTRLGETQYF
>.|TRBV6-5|TRBJ2-7
CASSRKDTSSYEQYF
>.|TRBV7-2|TRBJ1-1
CASSDTGANTEAFF
>.|TRBV20-1|TRBJ2-1
CSTPPQGISYNEQFF
>.|TRBV2|TRBJ2-1
CASSAGTSRNNEQFF
>.|TRBV11-2|TRBJ2-7
CASSQQGRTMGEQYF
>.|TRBV6-5|TRBJ2-3
CASSHIAGGTDTQYF
>few|TRBV10-3|TRBJ2-1
CAISEFGARGGTAGLNEQFF
>few|TRBV7-3|.
CASSFNGQGSYEQYF